Below, 18 T cell receptor beta chains from the same sample are listed, as sequenced in a study of early T cells in non-severe SARS-CoV-2 infection. In TCRdb, the 5' RACE reads were re-called with MiXCR into one record per CDR3 protein. The sample consists of under 85,000 distinct CDR3 sequences, roughly 8.7% of them appearing once. The sequenced material came from whole blood. These receptors originate from an adult who was a healthcare worker with PCR-confirmed SARS-CoV-2 infection or an uninfected control (not recorded which).

The chain joins TRBV7-9 to TRBJ2-5, with 8 nucleotides matching TRBD1. The V and J ends lost 5 bases and 3 bases, in that order; junction bases with no gene match: 5. Germline V gene sequence: CDR1 SEHNR, CDR2 FQNEAQ (reference sequence). This CDR3 has 14 residues. CDR3 sequence (DNA): TGTGCCAGCAGCATGGACAGGGCAAAAGAGACCCAGTACTTC. Amino acid sequence: CASSMDRAKETQYF.

The chain employs TRBV29-1 and TRBJ1-4; D unresolved. Between the trimmed V and J ends, which lost 4 bases and 7 bases, there was a span of 13 bases. Germline V gene lookup returns CDR1 SQVTM and CDR2 ANQGSEA. This CDR3 region has 13 residues. CDR3 in amino acids: CSVGWGTAEKLFF. The CDR3 nucleotides are TGCAGCGTTGGGTGGGGTACGGCTGAAAAACTGTTTTTT. The full variable domain, its missing parts supplied by reference TRBV29-1 and TRBJ1-4, is SAVISQKPSRDICQRGTSLTIQCQVDSQVTMMFWYRQQPGQSLTLIATANQGSEATYESGFVIDKFPISRPNLTFSTLTVSNMSPEDSSIYLCSVGWGTAEKLFFGSGTQLSVL.

This clonotype was recorded at least ten times. The V call is TRBV20-1, the J call TRBJ2-5; D is uncertain. The CDR3 is 13 amino acids. In germline, CDR1 is DFQATT, CDR2 SNEGSKA (reference sequence). Trimming took off 4 bases at V and 0 bases at J, with 9 bases between the two ends. This CDR3 reads CSAKVSYQETQYF. In DNA, the CDR3 is TGCAGTGCTAAGGTGTCGTACCAAGAGACCCAGTACTTC.

In this sample, this clonotype turned up many times. V usage is TRBV5-4 and J usage is TRBJ2-1, with 10 bases aligning to TRBD1. Germline-derived CDR1 and CDR2 are SGHNT and YYREEE (reference sequence). J gave up 7 bases and V 0 bases, and 4 bases lay outside the gene matches. The CDR3 length is 15 residues. CDR3 DNA sequence: TGTGCCAGCAGCTTGGATTTGGGACAGGGGAATGAGCAGTTCTTC. Protein sequence: CASSLDLGQGNEQFF.

This clonotype was counted many times. V usage is TRBV14 and J usage is TRBJ2-7; D possibly corresponds to TRBD1 (5 bases). V shed 2 bases and J shed 7 bases, with 15 bases lying between them. Germline CDR1 SGHDN, CDR2 FVKESK. The CDR3 totals 14 residues. Written as DNA, the CDR3 is TGTGCCAGCAGCCAACGATGGCAGGGTCTAGAGCAGTACTTC. As protein: CASSQRWQGLEQYF.

There are many counts of this clonotype. This chain joins TRBV7-2 and TRBJ1-5; the match to TRBD1 covers 7 bases. V lost 3 bases and J lost 1; bases outside the gene matches: 3. This CDR3 contains 15 residues. CDR1 and CDR2 from the germline V gene are SGHTA and FQGNSA. For the CDR3, the DNA is TGTGCCAGCAGCTTTACAGGGGCAAGCAATCAGCCCCAGCATTTT. Protein: CASSFTGASNQPQHF.

V gene TRBV7-8 combines with J gene TRBJ1-6; D call uncertain. V shed 3 bases and J shed 3 bases, with 9 bases lying between them. CDR1 SGHVS and CDR2 FQNEAQ come from the germline V gene. The CDR3 runs to 15 residues. The CDR3 DNA sequence: TGTGCCAGCAGCTTCCCCTCGGGCTATAATTCACCCCTCCACTTT. Protein product: CASSFPSGYNSPLHF.

This clonotype was seen repeatedly, ten times or more. This sequence joins TRBV20-1 and TRBJ2-7; D is ambiguous. V lost 0 bases and J lost 5, with 14 bases in between. Germline V gene data show CDR1 as DFQATT and CDR2 as SNEGSKA (reference sequence). The length of the CDR3 is 14 residues. The CDR3 sequence: CSARDSDTFHEQYF. The DNA of the CDR3 is TGCAGTGCTAGAGACTCAGATACCTTCCACGAGCAGTACTTC.

This clonotype came up many times. This chain links TRBV30 with TRBJ2-1; D assignment may be TRBD1 or TRBD2 (5 bases each). The CDR3 sequence is 13 residues long. Trimming left V 0 bases short and J 9 bases short, with 12 bases between. Germline V lookup: CDR1 GTSNPN, CDR2 SVGIG (reference sequence). The CDR3 nucleotides read TGTGCCTGGAGTGTATCTCCGAGGGGTGAGCAGTTCTTC. Translation: CAWSVSPRGEQFF.

This clonotype showed up just a few times. V usage is TRBV5-6 and J usage is TRBJ1-2; the match to TRBD1 covers 7 bases. V was pared by 0 bases and J by 0 bases, with 8 bases of the junction left unmatched. Germline CDR1 reads SGHDT; CDR2 reads YYEEEE. This CDR3 region has 17 residues. In DNA, the CDR3 is TGTGCCAGCAGCTTGGTAGCGACAGGGCTGACTAACTATGGCTACACCTTC. This encodes CASSLVATGLTNYGYTF.

This clonotype has a handful of counts. V usage is TRBV29-1 and J usage is TRBJ2-3; maybe TRBD2 (6 bases). V was clipped by 4 bases and J by 1 base, with 12 bases between them. CDR3 length equals 14 residues. CDR1 is SQVTM and CDR2 is ANQGSEA in the germline V gene. As DNA, the CDR3 is TGCAGCGTTGGGATGGTAGCGGGCACAGATACGCAGTATTTT. Its protein product is CSVGMVAGTDTQYF.

The chain is built from TRBV5-1 and TRBJ1-1; TRBD1 agrees at 11 bases. Unmatched junction bases numbered 9, after V lost 4 bases and J lost 4 bases. The CDR3 is 16 amino acids. Germline CDR1 SGHRS, CDR2 YFSETQ. This CDR3 is CASSPSMGQGGTEAFF. The CDR3 DNA reads as TGCGCCAGCAGCCCGTCGATGGGACAGGGGGGCACTGAAGCTTTCTTT. The full variable domain, with the rest looked up from reference TRBV5-1 and TRBJ1-1, is KAGVTQTPRYLIKTRGQQVTLSCSPISGHRSVSWYQQTPGQGLQFLFEYFSETQRNKGNFPGRFSGRQFSNSRSEMNVSTLELGDSALYLCASSPSMGQGGTEAFFGQGTRLTVV.

This chain connects TRBV29-1 to TRBJ2-3, with D perhaps assigned TRBD1 or TRBD2 (6 bases each). CDR1 is SQVTM and CDR2 is ANQGSEA in the germline V gene. CDR3 length: 11 residues. V lost 6 bases to trimming and J lost 10 bases, with 14 bases between them. The CDR3 reads CSVPGAPAQYF. The CDR3 DNA reads as TGCAGCGTCCCGGGGGCCCCCGCGCAGTATTTT.

Only a few counts were recorded for this clonotype. V usage is TRBV7-2 and J usage is TRBJ2-5, with unresolved D. The CDR3 consists of 14 residues. In germline, CDR1 is SGHTA, CDR2 FQGNSA. Deletions cut 1 base from V and 2 bases from J, with 8 bases between. DNA of the CDR3: TGTGCCAGCAGCTTAGTTTCTCAGCAAGAGACCCAGTACTTC. Its translation is CASSLVSQQETQYF.

The CDR3 bases are TGCAGCGCCGCCCAGGGTGCTAATGAAAAACTGTTTTTT. Protein product: CSAAQGANEKLFF. The chain combines TRBV29-1 with TRBJ1-4; D may be TRBD1 (5 bases). Germline V lookup: CDR1 SQVTM, CDR2 ANQGSEA. CDR3 size: 13 residues. Trimming removed 7 bases at V and 3 bases at J, with 12 bases between.

This clonotype has just a few counts. The chain couples TRBV5-1 to TRBJ2-7; 11 positions agree with TRBD1. The CDR3 contains 14 residues. Germline assignment: CDR1 SGHRS and CDR2 YFSETQ. With V trimmed by 6 bases and J by 3 bases, 5 bases remained unmatched. In nucleotides, the CDR3 is TGCGCCAGCAAGACCGGGACAGGGGGCTACGAGCAGTACTTC. This encodes CASKTGTGGYEQYF.

Notes on this clonotype: Just one base apart from a much larger clone, this may be a read error. V and J are TRBV12-3 or TRBV12-4 and TRBJ1-3; the D is unclear. V was pared by 5 bases and J by 2 bases, with 13 bases between. The CDR3 spans 15 residues. CDR3 coding DNA: TGTGCCAGCAGTAAATTTGGAGTCCCTGGAAACACCATATATTTT. Protein: CASSKFGVPGNTIYF.

This clonotype has at least ten counts. This rearrangement joins TRBV20-1 to TRBJ2-3; 9 nucleotides match TRBD2. CDR3 size: 15 residues. Germline CDR1 DFQATT, CDR2 SNEGSKA (reference sequence). J gave up 5 bases and V 3 bases, and 9 bases lay outside the gene matches. As DNA, the CDR3 is TGCAGTGCTAGTGAGGCTAGCGGGATAGTAGATACGCAGTATTTT. Translation gives CSASEASGIVDTQYF.